The clone carrying this TCR beta chain was counted a single time. Its antigen is currently unknown. This table comes from immunoSEQ multiplex PCR, and its TCRdb copy is limited to in-frame clones, with some not included. This sample yields under 200,000 clones, of which 95% to 97% are seen a single time; 0.8% to 0.95% belongs to the top ten. J lost 3 bases, V lost 1 base, and 7 bases had no gene match. This CDR3 is built from 16 residues. CDR1 LGHNA and CDR2 YNFKEQ come from the germline V gene. The entry originates in a study of cytomegalovirus exposure and HLA in healthy donors. Looking at the study overall: The approximately 720 first-cohort repertoires and the 100 to 150 validation repertoires shared the same platform, a later analysis reported.

Study conclusions and caveats: Cytomegalovirus association was assigned to approximately 160 TCR beta chains.

V gene TRBV4-2 combines with J gene TRBJ1-2; 8 bases align to TRBD1. Material for sequencing was PBMCs. This receptor was obtained from a young woman in good health and CMV-seronegative. CDR3 sequence: CASSQVGQDPDYGYTF. The CDR3 coding sequence is TGTGCCAGCAGCCAAGTGGGACAGGATCCGGACTATGGCTACACCTTC.